This T cell receptor (beta chain) was observed in a study of T-cell memory formation after mild COVID-19. This clonotype was seen at least ten times. The CDR3 has 13 residues. Germline CDR1 is DFQATT and CDR2 is SNEGSKA (reference sequence). V lost 3 bases and J lost 2, with 11 bases in between. Each CDR3 protein gets one entry after TCRdb re-called the 5' RACE reads with MiXCR. The table includes more than 110,000 distinct CDR3 sequences, 14% detected once. The source material was PBMCs or a T cell subset sorted from them (not recorded which). The sequence came from an adult woman who had mild COVID-19 (a few samples of this study predate the infection). Cell type and time point are not known. This chain joins TRBV20-1 and TRBJ2-7; no clear D gene. The CDR3 protein is CSASNIPAYEQYF. The DNA of the CDR3 is TGCAGTGCTAGTAATATACCGGCCTACGAGCAGTACTTC.